Each of the 19 T cell receptor beta chains below was sequenced from the same sample in a study of blood T cell repertoires in COVID-19 (dated by TCRdb to the early 2020s). The library was obtained by the immunoSEQ multiplex PCR assay. Drawn from immuneACCESS, this table holds only the in-frame rearrangements with V and J called that TCRdb kept. Clones are partly lost; checked studies trace under half to an unresolved V gene and leave the rest unexplained. The sample yields 130,000 or so clones; around 89% were counted once. The ten largest clones add up to roughly 18% of the sample. The source material was peripheral blood. These receptors originate from a man aged 50-59 years with active or convalescent COVID-19.

The rearrangement joins TRBV5-1 to TRBJ2-1; 16 bases are a match to TRBD2. Germline lookup yields CDR1 SGHRS and CDR2 YFSETQ. The CDR3 consists of 16 residues. Losses at the gene ends were 7 bases for V and 9 bases for J; bases not matched to a gene: 10. This CDR3 is CASGTSGRAGWGEQFF. The CDR3 nucleotides read TGCGCCAGCGGGACTAGCGGGAGGGCCGGTTGGGGTGAGCAGTTCTTC.

The chain couples TRBV6-2 or TRBV6-3 to TRBJ1-2, with 12 bases identical to TRBD1. Per the germline V gene, CDR1 is MNHEY and CDR2 is SVGEGT. CDR3 length: 19 residues. The trim removed 4 bases at V and 7 bases at J, leaving 19 bases unmatched. The CDR3 DNA follows: TGTGCCAGCAGTTCATCAATTCCGGGACAGGGGGCCTTTGGTATTGGCTACACCTTC. Translation: CASSSSIPGQGAFGIGYTF.

The gene calls are TRBV5-4 and TRBJ2-1; D not resolved. The V end was cut by 5 bases, the J end by 10 bases, with 13 bases between. The CDR3 is made up of 12 amino acids. The germline CDR1 and CDR2 sequences are SGHNT and YYREEE (reference sequence). The CDR3 sequence is CASSTLPSEQFF. CDR3 sequence (DNA): TGTGCCAGCAGTACACTACCATCCGAGCAGTTCTTC.

The chain combines TRBV5-5 with TRBJ2-1; 14 nucleotides line up with TRBD2. The CDR3 contains 17 residues. J gave up 2 bases and V 2 bases, and 3 bases lay outside the gene matches. Germline V gene sequence: CDR1 SGHKS, CDR2 YYEKEE (reference sequence). CDR3 sequence: CASSFGTSGSTYNEQFF. In DNA, the CDR3 is TGTGCCAGCAGCTTTGGGACTAGCGGGAGTACCTACAATGAGCAGTTCTTC.

The chain combines TRBV19 with TRBJ2-2; TRBD1 aligns across 8 bases. Germline V gene data show CDR1 as LNHDA and CDR2 as SQIVND (reference sequence). The CDR3 runs 16 residues. The V and J ends lost 4 bases and 1 base, in that order; junction bases with no gene match: 5. The CDR3 loop is CASSRGQGMNTGELFF. CDR3 nucleotide sequence: TGTGCCAGTAGTAGAGGACAGGGAATGAACACCGGGGAGCTGTTTTTT.

This chain links TRBV6-2 or TRBV6-3 with TRBJ2-1, with no clear D. Germline CDR1 MNHEY, CDR2 SVGEGT. The CDR3 runs to 12 residues. V was pared by 2 bases and J by 6 bases, with 5 bases between. The CDR3 DNA sequence: TGTGCCAGCAGTTACGGTAGCAATGAGCAGTTCTTC. Amino acids: CASSYGSNEQFF.

The CDR3: CASSLLSGGGYTF. DNA of the CDR3: TGTGCCAGCAGTTTGTTGTCAGGTGGTGGCTACACCTTC. V and J are TRBV28 and TRBJ1-2; the D is unclear. The CDR3 is 13 amino acids. V gave up 3 bases and J gave up 7 bases, with 12 bases separating them. Germline values: CDR1 MDHEN, CDR2 SYDVKM.

This chain connects TRBV7-6 to TRBJ2-2; D not certain. Trimming stripped 0 bases from V and 13 bases from J, with 12 bases between. The CDR3 covers 13 residues. Germline loops: CDR1 SGHVS, CDR2 FNYEAQ. This CDR3 reads CASSLAITEVLFF. CDR3 in DNA: TGTGCCAGCAGCTTAGCGATTACCGAGGTGCTGTTTTTT.

The chain links TRBV28 to TRBJ1-4; 8 nucleotides match TRBD1. Germline lookup yields CDR1 MDHEN and CDR2 SYDVKM. This CDR3 spans 17 amino acids. V was pared by 5 bases and J by 8 bases, with 16 bases of the junction left unmatched. CDR3 bases: TGTGCCAGCAGTGCTTCTCCGCAGGGGGCAAGGGGGGAAAAACTGTTTTTT. This sequence encodes CASSASPQGARGEKLFF.

The genes are TRBV29-1 and TRBJ2-7, with 15 bases lining up with TRBD2. The CDR3 has 15 amino acids. Losses at the gene ends were 7 bases for V and 3 bases for J; bases not matched to a gene: 7. Germline V gene lookup returns CDR1 SQVTM and CDR2 ANQGSEA. The CDR3 loop is CSASGLAGGIYEQYF. In DNA form, the CDR3 reads TGCAGCGCCTCGGGACTAGCGGGAGGAATCTACGAGCAGTACTTC.

J is TRBJ1-1 and V is TRBV11-1; 8 bases align to TRBD1. The junction had 2 bases not matched to a gene; V was cut back by 1 base and J by 1 base. Germline V gene data show CDR1 as SGHAT and CDR2 as FQDESV (reference sequence). This CDR3 spans 15 amino acids. CDR3 amino acids: CASSLDRGGNTEAFF. As DNA, the CDR3 is TGTGCCAGCAGCTTAGACAGGGGGGGGAACACTGAAGCTTTCTTT.

V gene TRBV2 combines with J gene TRBJ1-1; unclear D gene. The CDR3 spans 14 residues. Germline V CDR1 and CDR2: SNHLY, FYNNEI. Trimming pared 9 bases from V and 1 base from J, leaving 15 bases between. For the CDR3, the DNA is TGTGCCAGTCGACTAAGAGTAGGGAACACTGAAGCTTTCTTT. This gives the protein CASRLRVGNTEAFF.

This clone has more than one count but fewer than ten. CDR3: CASSEPLGTVNQPQHF. As DNA, the CDR3 is TGTGCCAGCAGTGAACCCCTAGGGACAGTTAATCAGCCCCAGCATTTT. The chain recombines TRBV6-1 with TRBJ1-5, with 7 bases that match TRBD1. CDR1 is MNHNS, CDR2 SASEGT, per germline. CDR3 length equals 16 residues. Unmatched junction bases numbered 8, after V lost 2 bases and J lost 4 bases.

V gene TRBV7-9 combines with J gene TRBJ1-2, with TRBD1 matching over 7 bases. The CDR3 loop spans 17 amino acids. V shed 2 bases and J 2 bases; nucleotides not matched to a gene: 11. CDR1 is SEHNR and CDR2 is FQNEAQ in the germline V gene (reference sequence). The CDR3 is CASSLPRGYGSNYGYTF. The CDR3, as DNA: TGTGCCAGCAGCTTACCCAGGGGGTACGGTTCGAACTATGGCTACACCTTC.

The V and J genes are TRBV9 and TRBJ1-1, with D hard to call. This CDR3 is 14 amino acids long. Germline values: CDR1 SGDLS, CDR2 YYNGEE. Trimming pared 0 bases from V and 5 bases from J, leaving 11 bases between. This CDR3 is CASSVEVGATEAFF. The CDR3 DNA sequence: TGTGCCAGCAGCGTAGAGGTGGGAGCGACTGAAGCTTTCTTT.

This chain connects TRBV6-6 to TRBJ2-5, with 9 bases aligning to TRBD2. The V gene end was trimmed by 4 bases and the J gene end by 3 bases; junction bases not matched to a gene: 3. This CDR3 region has 14 residues. CDR1 and CDR2 (germline): MNHNY, SVGAGI (reference sequence). CDR3 DNA: TGTGCCAGCAGTTCCCGACTAGCGGAAGAGACCCAGTACTTC. Translation gives CASSSRLAEETQYF.

The chain is built from TRBV10-3 and TRBJ2-7, with D maybe TRBD1 (6 bases). Germline V gene lookup returns CDR1 ENHRY and CDR2 SYGVKD. The ends were cut back, 2 bases at V and 5 bases at J, with 16 bases in the middle. There are 15 residues in the CDR3. CDR3 in DNA: TGTGCCATCAGTGAGCCTACAGGGTTGACCCACGAGCAGTACTTC. The encoded protein is CAISEPTGLTHEQYF.

This sequence joins TRBV12-5 and TRBJ2-2; possibly TRBD1 for D (6 bases). The CDR3 runs 17 residues. The V end lost 7 bases, the J end lost 2 bases, and 20 bases lay between the germline ends. Germline V gene lookup returns CDR1 LGHNT and CDR2 FRNRAP. DNA for the CDR3: TGTGCTAGTGACCAGGGGACGGATAGGCACAACACCGGGGAGCTGTTTTTT. This codes for CASDQGTDRHNTGELFF.

CDR3 protein: CAWSTVRSTGELFF. The CDR3 DNA is TGTGCCTGGAGTACAGTTAGGTCCACCGGGGAGCTGTTTTTT. This rearrangement joins TRBV30 to TRBJ2-2; D remains ambiguous. V lost 2 bases and J 4 bases, leaving 11 bases between the germline ends. The CDR3 length is 14 residues. Germline values: CDR1 GTSNPN, CDR2 SVGIG (reference sequence).